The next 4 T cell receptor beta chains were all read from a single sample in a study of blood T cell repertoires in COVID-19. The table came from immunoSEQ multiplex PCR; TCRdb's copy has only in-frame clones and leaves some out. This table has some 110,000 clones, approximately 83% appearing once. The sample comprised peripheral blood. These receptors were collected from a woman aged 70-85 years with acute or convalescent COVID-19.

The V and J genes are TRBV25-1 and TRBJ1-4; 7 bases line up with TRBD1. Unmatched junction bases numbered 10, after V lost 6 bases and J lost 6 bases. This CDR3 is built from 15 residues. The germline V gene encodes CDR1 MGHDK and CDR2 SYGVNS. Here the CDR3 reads CASSSPTGFDEKLFF. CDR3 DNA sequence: TGTGCCAGCAGCTCCCCGACAGGGTTCGATGAAAAACTGTTTTTT. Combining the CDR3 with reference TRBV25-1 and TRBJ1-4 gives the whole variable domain EADIYQTPRYLVIGTGKKITLECSQTMGHDKMYWYQQDPGMELHLIHYSYGVNSTEKGDLSSESTVSRIRTEHFPLTLESARPSHTSQYLCASSSPTGFDEKLFFGSGTQLSVL.

The CDR3 DNA reads as TGTGCCAGTAGTATCCGGGACAGCTCTCGGCCCCAGCATTTT. It specifies CASSIRDSSRPQHF. The chain has TRBV19 and TRBJ1-5; 7 positions match TRBD1. V was clipped by 3 bases and J by 9 bases; unmatched bases: 8. CDR1 LNHDA and CDR2 SQIVND come from the germline V gene (reference sequence). The CDR3 totals 14 residues.

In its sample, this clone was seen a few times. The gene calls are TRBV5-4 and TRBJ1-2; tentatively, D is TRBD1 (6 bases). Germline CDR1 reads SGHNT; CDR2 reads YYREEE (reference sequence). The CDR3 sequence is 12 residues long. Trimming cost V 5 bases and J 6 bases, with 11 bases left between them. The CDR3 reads CASRGAGDGYTF. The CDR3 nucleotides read TGTGCCAGCAGGGGGGCAGGCGATGGCTACACCTTC.

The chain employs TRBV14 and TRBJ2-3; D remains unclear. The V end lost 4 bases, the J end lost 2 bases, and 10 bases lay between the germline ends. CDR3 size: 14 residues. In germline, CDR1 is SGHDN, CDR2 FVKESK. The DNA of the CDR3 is TGTGCCAGCAGCCTAAGACATAACACAGATACGCAGTATTTT. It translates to CASSLRHNTDTQYF.